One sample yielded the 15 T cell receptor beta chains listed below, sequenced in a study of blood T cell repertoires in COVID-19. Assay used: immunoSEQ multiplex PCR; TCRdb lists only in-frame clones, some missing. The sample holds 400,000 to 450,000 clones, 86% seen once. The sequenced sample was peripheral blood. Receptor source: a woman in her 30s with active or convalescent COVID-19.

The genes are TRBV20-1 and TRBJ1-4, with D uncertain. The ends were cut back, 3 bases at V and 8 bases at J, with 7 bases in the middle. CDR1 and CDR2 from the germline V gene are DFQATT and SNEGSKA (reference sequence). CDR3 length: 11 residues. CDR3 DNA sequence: TGCAGTGCTAGTCATTTGGAAAAACTGTTTTTT. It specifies CSASHLEKLFF.

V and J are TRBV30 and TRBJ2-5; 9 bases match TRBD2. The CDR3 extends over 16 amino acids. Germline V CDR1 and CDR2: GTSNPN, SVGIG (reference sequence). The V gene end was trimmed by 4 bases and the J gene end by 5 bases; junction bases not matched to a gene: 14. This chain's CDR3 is CAWTLGVAGVGETQYF. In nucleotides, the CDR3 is TGTGCCTGGACCCTGGGGGTAGCGGGAGTGGGGGAGACCCAGTACTTC.

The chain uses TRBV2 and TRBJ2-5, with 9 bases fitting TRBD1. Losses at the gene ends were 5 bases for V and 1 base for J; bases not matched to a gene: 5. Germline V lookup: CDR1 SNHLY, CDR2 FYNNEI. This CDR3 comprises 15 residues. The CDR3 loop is CASSWTGAIQETQYF. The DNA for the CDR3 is TGTGCCAGCAGTTGGACAGGGGCGATCCAAGAGACCCAGTACTTC.

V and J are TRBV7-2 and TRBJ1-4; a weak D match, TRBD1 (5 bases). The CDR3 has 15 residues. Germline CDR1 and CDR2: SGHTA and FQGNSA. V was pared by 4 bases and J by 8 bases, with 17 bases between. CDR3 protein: CASSSLAGIEEKLFF. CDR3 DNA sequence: TGTGCCAGCAGCTCGCTGGCAGGGATTGAGGAAAAACTGTTTTTT.

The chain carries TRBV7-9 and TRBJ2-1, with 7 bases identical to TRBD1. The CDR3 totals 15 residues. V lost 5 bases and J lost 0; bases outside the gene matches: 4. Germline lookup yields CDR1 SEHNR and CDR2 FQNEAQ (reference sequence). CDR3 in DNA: TGTGCCAGCAGCCAGGACAGGAGCTCCTACAATGAGCAGTTCTTC. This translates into CASSQDRSSYNEQFF.

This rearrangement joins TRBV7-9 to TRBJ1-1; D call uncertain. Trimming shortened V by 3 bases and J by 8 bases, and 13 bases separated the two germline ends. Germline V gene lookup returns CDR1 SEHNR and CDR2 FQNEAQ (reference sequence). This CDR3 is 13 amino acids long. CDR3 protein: CASSFTAPGEAFF. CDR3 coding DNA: TGTGCCAGCAGCTTCACCGCTCCCGGGGAAGCTTTCTTT.

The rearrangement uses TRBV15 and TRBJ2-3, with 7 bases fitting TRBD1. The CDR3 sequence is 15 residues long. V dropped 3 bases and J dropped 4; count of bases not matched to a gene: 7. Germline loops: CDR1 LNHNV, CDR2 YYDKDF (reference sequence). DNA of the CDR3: TGTGCCACCAGCAGGCTGACAGGGATCTCAGATACGCAGTATTTT. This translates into CATSRLTGISDTQYF.

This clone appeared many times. CDR3 sequence: CATGQGVKTGELFF. The DNA of the CDR3 is TGTGCCACCGGACAGGGGGTAAAGACCGGGGAGCTGTTTTTT. This sequence joins TRBV10-3 and TRBJ2-2, with 10 positions matching TRBD1. CDR3 length: 14 amino acids. After removal of 10 bases from V and 5 bases from J, the junction contained 7 bases not matched to a gene. The germline V gene has CDR1 ENHRY and CDR2 SYGVKD.

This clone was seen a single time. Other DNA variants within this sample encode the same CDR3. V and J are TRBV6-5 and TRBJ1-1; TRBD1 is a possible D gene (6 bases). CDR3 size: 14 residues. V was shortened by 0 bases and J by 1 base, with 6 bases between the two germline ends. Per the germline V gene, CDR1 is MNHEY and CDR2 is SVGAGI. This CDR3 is CASSYSRGNTEAFF. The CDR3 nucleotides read TGTGCCAGCAGTTACTCCAGGGGGAACACTGAAGCTTTCTTT.

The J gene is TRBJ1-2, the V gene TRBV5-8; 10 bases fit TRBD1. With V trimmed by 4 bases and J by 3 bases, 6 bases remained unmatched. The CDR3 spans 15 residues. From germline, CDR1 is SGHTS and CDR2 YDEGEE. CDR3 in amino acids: CASSPRTGGYYGYTF. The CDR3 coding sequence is TGTGCCAGCAGCCCCCGGACAGGGGGGTACTATGGCTACACCTTC.

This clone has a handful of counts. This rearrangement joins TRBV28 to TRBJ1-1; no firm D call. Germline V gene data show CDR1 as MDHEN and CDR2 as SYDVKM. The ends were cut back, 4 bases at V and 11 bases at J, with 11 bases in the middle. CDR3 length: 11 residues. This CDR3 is CASSSGYRAFF. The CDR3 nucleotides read TGTGCCAGCAGTTCGGGTTATCGGGCTTTCTTT.

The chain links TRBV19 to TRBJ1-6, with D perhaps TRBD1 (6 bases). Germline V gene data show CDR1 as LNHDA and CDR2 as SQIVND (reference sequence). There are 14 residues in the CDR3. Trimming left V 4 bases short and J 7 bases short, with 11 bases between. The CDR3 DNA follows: TGTGCCAGTAGTACCGGGACACCGAATTCACCCCTCCACTTT. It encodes CASSTGTPNSPLHF.

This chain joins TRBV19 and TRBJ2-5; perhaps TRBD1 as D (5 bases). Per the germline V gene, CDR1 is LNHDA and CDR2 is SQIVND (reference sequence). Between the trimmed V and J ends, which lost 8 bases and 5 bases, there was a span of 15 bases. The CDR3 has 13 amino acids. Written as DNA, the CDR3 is TGTGCCAGTTCGAAGGGGCAATCGGAGACCCAGTACTTC. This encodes CASSKGQSETQYF.

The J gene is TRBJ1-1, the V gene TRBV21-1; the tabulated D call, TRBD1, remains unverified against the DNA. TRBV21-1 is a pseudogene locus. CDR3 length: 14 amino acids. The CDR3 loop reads CASSNGEKGIEAFF. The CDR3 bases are TGTGCCAGCAGCAATGGGGAAAAGGGGATTGAAGCTTTCTTT.

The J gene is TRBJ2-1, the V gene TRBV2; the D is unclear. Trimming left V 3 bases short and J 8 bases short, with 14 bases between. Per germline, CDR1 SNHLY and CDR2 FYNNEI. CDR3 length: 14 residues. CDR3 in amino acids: CASSDRLTLDEQFF. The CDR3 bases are TGTGCCAGCAGTGACAGGCTAACACTCGATGAGCAGTTCTTC.